One and the same sample provided the 18 T cell receptor beta chains below, sequenced in a study of blood T cell repertoires in COVID-19. Data came from immunoSEQ multiplex PCR; TCRdb stores just in-frame clones and leaves some out. The repertoire holds 490,000 or so clones, less than 90% seen once, with around 8% in the top ten. The sequenced sample was PBMCs or T cells enriched from blood (not recorded which). Receptors were obtained from a woman aged 55-75 years who had recovered from COVID-19.

The chain uses TRBV3-1 (or the pseudogene TRBV3-2) and TRBJ2-7, with D tentatively TRBD1 (5 bases). Germline lookup yields CDR1 LGHDT and CDR2 YNNKEL (reference sequence). This CDR3 spans 15 amino acids. V shed 0 bases and J shed 6 bases, with 15 bases lying between them. The chain's CDR3 is CASSQDVVGRSEQYF. In nucleotides, the CDR3 is TGTGCCAGCAGCCAAGACGTAGTGGGGCGGAGCGAGCAGTACTTC.

The J gene is TRBJ2-7, the V gene TRBV20-1; perhaps TRBD2 as D (6 bases). Between the trimmed V and J ends, which lost 3 bases and 2 bases, there was a span of 17 bases. The length of the CDR3 is 15 residues. Germline CDR1 and CDR2: DFQATT and SNEGSKA (reference sequence). The CDR3 region is CSASMSSEGPYEQYF. The CDR3 nucleotides read TGCAGTGCTAGTATGTCCTCGGAGGGCCCCTACGAGCAGTACTTC.

The rearrangement uses TRBV5-8 and TRBJ1-2, with D uncertain. The CDR3 has 10 amino acids. V was cut by 6 bases and J by 5 bases, with 5 bases left in between. Per germline, CDR1 SGHTS and CDR2 YDEGEE. Here the CDR3 DNA reads TGTGCCAGCACCCTTTATGGCTACACCTTC. This codes for CASTLYGYTF.

J is TRBJ1-1 and V is TRBV10-3, with TRBD1 matching over 11 bases. V trimming: 10 bases; J trimming: 1 base; junction bases outside the gene matches: 8. The germline CDR1 and CDR2 sequences are ENHRY and SYGVKD. The CDR3 covers 15 residues. The DNA for the CDR3 is TGTGCCACAAAGGGGACAGGGGGTAGGAACACTGAAGCTTTCTTT. It specifies CATKGTGGRNTEAFF.

CDR3 DNA: TGTGCCAGCAGCCAGATTAGCCGGGGATACGAGCAGTACGTC. This sequence encodes CASSQISRGYEQYV. The J gene is TRBJ2-7, the V gene TRBV14; maybe TRBD2 (5 bases). CDR1 SGHDN and CDR2 FVKESK come from the germline V gene. Trimming took off 3 bases at V and 4 bases at J, with 13 bases between the two ends. The CDR3 loop spans 14 amino acids.

V and J are TRBV5-1 and TRBJ1-1; D is uncertain. The CDR3 is 14 residues long. Trimming removed 3 bases from V and 7 bases from J, with 16 bases in between. Germline lookup yields CDR1 SGHRS and CDR2 YFSETQ. The CDR3 DNA sequence: TGCGCCAGCAGCTCCCAAGTTGGGCTATATGAAGCTTTCTTT. Encoded protein: CASSSQVGLYEAFF.

The V gene is TRBV6-1, the J gene TRBJ2-3; D is possibly TRBD2 (5 bases). This CDR3 has 13 residues. CDR1 is MNHNS, CDR2 SASEGT, per germline. V lost 2 bases and J lost 9, with 12 bases in between. The CDR3 is CASSESGSGTQYF. CDR3 nucleotides: TGTGCCAGCAGTGAATCGGGGTCTGGAACGCAGTATTTT.

The J gene is TRBJ2-3, the V gene TRBV4-1, with D possibly matching TRBD1 (5 bases). CDR1 and CDR2 from the germline V gene are MGHRA and YSYEKL. V lost 3 bases and J 1 base, leaving 11 bases between the germline ends. The CDR3 has 15 residues. CDR3 sequence (DNA): TGCGCCAGCAGCCAGGCGGCCAGGGGCACAGATACGCAGTATTTT. Translated, it gives CASSQAARGTDTQYF.

The chain employs TRBV5-1 and TRBJ2-3; 9 bases agree with TRBD2. The CDR3 has 16 amino acids. The germline V gene has CDR1 SGHRS and CDR2 YFSETQ. V lost 5 bases and J lost 5; bases outside the gene matches: 12. CDR3 nucleotides: TGCGCCAGCAGGCCCAGGCCCGGGACTAGCTTAGATACGCAGTATTTT. Its protein product is CASRPRPGTSLDTQYF.

The genes are TRBV10-3 and TRBJ1-5, with D possibly matching TRBD1 (5 bases). Trimming shortened V by 4 bases and J by 4 bases, and 11 bases separated the two germline ends. The germline V gene encodes CDR1 ENHRY and CDR2 SYGVKD. This CDR3 has 14 amino acids. The chain's CDR3 is CAISGVGGNQPQHF. The CDR3 bases are TGTGCCATCAGTGGGGTGGGGGGGAATCAGCCCCAGCATTTT.

The DNA of the CDR3 is TGTGCCAGCAGCGCGGGACAGGGAAACACTGAAGCTTTCTTT. This gives the protein CASSAGQGNTEAFF. The chain carries TRBV7-8 and TRBJ1-1, with 9 bases matching TRBD1. CDR1 is SGHVS, CDR2 FQNEAQ, per germline. The CDR3 contains 14 residues. Losses at the gene ends were 5 bases for V and 2 bases for J; bases not matched to a gene: 3.

The rearrangement joins TRBV14 to TRBJ2-5, with 15 positions matching TRBD2. The CDR3 is 16 amino acids. Germline V gene sequence: CDR1 SGHDN, CDR2 FVKESK. V shed 4 bases and J 5 bases; nucleotides not matched to a gene: 5. Here the CDR3 DNA reads TGTGCCAGCAGCCTTGGGACTAGCGGGGGGTCGGAGACCCAGTACTTC. Translated, it gives CASSLGTSGGSETQYF.

V and J are TRBV9 and TRBJ2-4; 7 bases match TRBD1. Trimming cost V 0 bases and J 0 bases; bases outside gene matches: 3. The CDR3 totals 16 residues. CDR1 is SGDLS and CDR2 is YYNGEE in the germline V gene. CDR3 protein: CASSVEGQLAKNIQYF. CDR3 nucleotides: TGTGCCAGCAGCGTAGAGGGACAGCTAGCCAAAAACATTCAGTACTTC.

The CDR3 region is CASSSWTGGYGYTF. The CDR3 DNA reads as TGTGCCAGCAGCTCTTGGACAGGCGGATATGGCTACACCTTC. The genes are TRBV7-9 and TRBJ1-2; 7 bases map to TRBD1. Germline V gives CDR1 SEHNR, CDR2 FQNEAQ (reference sequence). This CDR3 has 14 amino acids. Unmatched junction bases numbered 7, after V lost 4 bases and J lost 5 bases. Full variable domain (rest looked up from reference TRBV7-9 and TRBJ1-2): DTGVSQNPRHKITKRGQNVTFRCDPISEHNRLYWYRQTLGQGPEFLTYFQNEAQLEKSRLLSDRFSAERPKGSFSTLEIQRTEQGDSAMYLCASSSWTGGYGYTFGSGTRLTVV.

The chain carries TRBV11-2 and TRBJ2-3, with TRBD1 identical over 8 bases. The germline gives CDR1 SGHAT, CDR2 FQNNGV. Trimming removed 1 base from V and 6 bases from J; junction bases left unmatched: 12. The length of the CDR3 is 17 residues. CDR3 nucleotide sequence: TGTGCCAGCAGCTTAGGCATAGGACAGGGAACGTCGGATACGCAGTATTTT. Translated, it gives CASSLGIGQGTSDTQYF. The variable domain in full, with the rest retrieved from reference TRBV11-2 and TRBJ2-3, is EAGVAQSPRYKIIEKRQSVAFWCNPISGHATLYWYQQILGQGPKLLIQFQNNGVVDDSQLPKDRFSAERLKGVDSTLKIQPAKLEDSAVYLCASSLGIGQGTSDTQYFGPGTRLTVL.

The rearrangement joins TRBV9 to TRBJ1-2, with TRBD1 as a possible D gene (5 bases). V lost 3 bases, J lost 3 bases, and 15 bases lay in between. The CDR3 contains 15 residues. Germline CDR1 reads SGDLS; CDR2 reads YYNGEE. CDR3 residues: CASSAQWGGDYGYTF. The CDR3 DNA reads TGTGCCAGCAGCGCCCAATGGGGAGGGGACTATGGCTACACCTTC.

V is TRBV30 and J is TRBJ1-1, with a weak D call TRBD1 (6 bases). Deletions cut 2 bases from V and 9 bases from J, with 13 bases between. Germline-derived CDR1 and CDR2 are GTSNPN and SVGIG (reference sequence). The CDR3 contains 12 residues. The DNA for the CDR3 is TGTGCCTGGAGTACAGGGCCGAGAAAAGCTTTCTTT. Amino acids: CAWSTGPRKAFF.

The chain is built from TRBV3-1 (or the pseudogene TRBV3-2) and TRBJ1-1; 9 positions match TRBD1. Looked up from germline, CDR1 is LGHDT and CDR2 is YNNKEL (reference sequence). The CDR3 totals 17 residues. V was pared by 4 bases and J by 0 bases, with 9 bases of the junction left unmatched. The CDR3 coding sequence is TGTGCCAGCAGCCCCACAGGGGGCGCATCAATGAACACTGAAGCTTTCTTT. Translating it yields CASSPTGGASMNTEAFF.